The rows below give T cell receptor beta chains drawn from one sample of a study of cytomegalovirus exposure and HLA in healthy donors. Here immunoSEQ multiplex PCR was the method, and the copy in TCRdb shows in-frame clones only, minus some. The sample has approximately 220,000 clones, roughly 83% seen once; the top ten hold roughly 0.75%. What was sequenced was PBMCs. The source is a boy aged 2 to 9 in good health and CMV-seronegative. Both conserved end residues are part of each CDR3. The D gene is left open where the match is weak. Only some rows state a clone size, as once, few, many or a class for expanded clones.

d_gene: TRBD1; v_gene: TRBV7-9; j_gene: TRBJ1-1; abundance: -; CDR3nt: TGTGCCAGCAGCTTAAGACAGGGGGTGAACACTGAAGCTTTCTTT; CDR3aa: CASSLRQGVNTEAFF
d_gene: -; v_gene: TRBV4-1; j_gene: TRBJ2-7; abundance: -; CDR3nt: TGCGCCAGCAGCCATAGATTACAGAACTACGAGCAGTACTTC; CDR3aa: CASSHRLQNYEQYF
d_gene: -; v_gene: TRBV10-2; j_gene: TRBJ1-2; abundance: -; CDR3nt: TGCGCCAGCAGTGAGTCCCCCCCCCAGGCTAACTATGGCTACACCTTC; CDR3aa: CASSESPPQANYGYTF
d_gene: TRBD2; v_gene: TRBV15; j_gene: TRBJ2-2; abundance: -; CDR3nt: TGTGCCACCAGCAGAGGAGAAGGCGGGGGTTTGAACACCGGGGAGCTGTTTTTT; CDR3aa: CATSRGEGGGLNTGELFF
d_gene: TRBD1; v_gene: TRBV6-5; j_gene: TRBJ1-1; abundance: -; CDR3nt: TGTGCCAGCAGTCACTGGACAGGGAACACTGAAGCTTTCTTT; CDR3aa: CASSHWTGNTEAFF
d_gene: -; v_gene: TRBV19; j_gene: TRBJ1-1; abundance: -; CDR3nt: TGTGCCAGTTCTGCAGGGTGGAACACTGAAGCTTTCTTT; CDR3aa: CASSAGWNTEAFF
d_gene: -; v_gene: TRBV7-3; j_gene: TRBJ2-1; abundance: -; CDR3nt: TGTGCCAGCAGCTTAACGTTGGGAGACAGGGAGCAGTTCTTC; CDR3aa: CASSLTLGDREQFF
d_gene: TRBD2; v_gene: TRBV7-6; j_gene: TRBJ2-7; abundance: -; CDR3nt: TGTGCCAGCAGCCCTCTAGCGGGAGTCCCCTACGAGCAGTACTTC; CDR3aa: CASSPLAGVPYEQYF
d_gene: TRBD2; v_gene: TRBV19; j_gene: TRBJ2-5; abundance: -; CDR3nt: TGTGCCAGTAGTAGGACTAGCGGGGTCCAAGAGACCCAGTACTTC; CDR3aa: CASSRTSGVQETQYF
d_gene: -; v_gene: TRBV5-8; j_gene: TRBJ1-4; abundance: once; CDR3nt: TGTGCCAGCAGCTTGTCAGGGGAGACTAATGAAAAACTGTTTTTT; CDR3aa: CASSLSGETNEKLFF
d_gene: TRBD2; v_gene: TRBV7-9; j_gene: TRBJ2-5; abundance: -; CDR3nt: TGTGCCAGCAGCAACCGACTAGCGCACGAGACCCAGTACTTC; CDR3aa: CASSNRLAHETQYF
d_gene: -; v_gene: TRBV19; j_gene: TRBJ2-4; abundance: -; CDR3nt: TGTGCCAGTAGTGTCAGGGGTGACATTCAGTACTTC; CDR3aa: CASSVRGDIQYF
d_gene: -; v_gene: TRBV2; j_gene: TRBJ1-1; abundance: few; CDR3nt: TGTGCCAGCAGTATACAGAACACTGAAGCTTTCTTT; CDR3aa: CASSIQNTEAFF
d_gene: -; v_gene: TRBV19; j_gene: TRBJ2-1; abundance: -; CDR3nt: TGTGCCAGTAGTATACGGTCTCAGGGGAGTCTTGAGCAGTTCTTC; CDR3aa: CASSIRSQGSLEQFF
d_gene: -; v_gene: TRBV7-6; j_gene: TRBJ2-3; abundance: -; CDR3nt: TGTGCCAGCAGCCACGTGGGGAAACTAGCGTATTTT; CDR3aa: CASSHVGKLAYF
d_gene: -; v_gene: TRBV19; j_gene: TRBJ1-2; abundance: -; CDR3nt: TGTGCCAGTAGTATTCCCCGTTCTAACTATGGCTACACCTTC; CDR3aa: CASSIPRSNYGYTF
d_gene: TRBD2; v_gene: TRBV19; j_gene: TRBJ2-3; abundance: once; CDR3nt: TGTGCCAGCTCATCGGGGGGGTTTGCGGCACTAGCGGGAGGGTTTATGGATACGCAGTATTTT; CDR3aa: CASSSGGFAALAGGFMDTQYF
d_gene: -; v_gene: TRBV19; j_gene: TRBJ1-5; abundance: -; CDR3nt: TGTGCCAGTAGTATAACAATCGGGAATCAGCCCCAGCATTTT; CDR3aa: CASSITIGNQPQHF
d_gene: -; v_gene: TRBV10-3; j_gene: TRBJ1-6; abundance: -; CDR3nt: TGTGCCATCAGTGGTGAACCTAGCTCCTATAATTCACCCCTCCACTTT; CDR3aa: CAISGEPSSYNSPLHF
d_gene: -; v_gene: TRBV6-6; j_gene: TRBJ1-5; abundance: -; CDR3nt: TGTGCCAGTCGACATCTGGATAGCAATCAGCCCCAGCATTTT; CDR3aa: CASRHLDSNQPQHF
d_gene: -; v_gene: TRBV19; j_gene: TRBJ1-1; abundance: -; CDR3nt: TGTGCCAGCAGGACCGGGGTCACTGAAGCTTTCTTT; CDR3aa: CASRTGVTEAFF
d_gene: -; v_gene: TRBV5-1; j_gene: TRBJ1-1; abundance: -; CDR3nt: TGCGCCAGTTCAGGGGAGAGGACTGAAGCTTTCTTT; CDR3aa: CASSGERTEAFF
d_gene: -; v_gene: TRBV30; j_gene: TRBJ2-5; abundance: -; CDR3nt: TGTGCCTGGAGTGCCGAGACGGGCCAAGAGACCCAGTACTTC; CDR3aa: CAWSAETGQETQYF
d_gene: TRBD2; v_gene: TRBV6-1; j_gene: TRBJ2-7; abundance: few; CDR3nt: TGTGCCAGCAGTGCTTCGACTAGCGGGAGGGCCTCTCCCCACGAGCAGTACTTC; CDR3aa: CASSASTSGRASPHEQYF
d_gene: -; v_gene: TRBV11-1; j_gene: TRBJ2-3; abundance: -; CDR3nt: TGTGCCAGCAGCCTATCAGATACGCAGTATTTT; CDR3aa: CASSLSDTQYF